The 17 T cell receptor beta chains in this list originate from one sample, sequenced in a study of blood T cells in healthy people across ages. A sample-barcoded 5' primer and a J-beta primer mix were used in a second PCR of roughly 7 to 12 cycles. TCRdb passed the 5' RACE reads through MiXCR, listing each CDR3 protein once. Among about 900,000 distinct CDR3 sequences, approximately 67% were seen once, and the ten largest hold roughly a quarter. Sequenced input: blood. The receptors derive from a young man in good health.

This clonotype was seen a few times. The CDR3 sequence is CASSLTPDRYTDTQYF. Here the CDR3 DNA reads TGTGCCAGCAGTCTGACCCCGGACAGATACACAGATACGCAGTATTTT. The chain has TRBV27 and TRBJ2-3; perhaps TRBD1 as D (6 bases). The CDR3 covers 16 residues. Germline CDR1 and CDR2: MNHEY and SMNVEV (reference sequence). V was trimmed by 5 bases and J by 2 bases, leaving 17 bases between them.

The rearrangement uses TRBV5-1 and TRBJ2-1, with TRBD2 as a possible D gene (6 bases). Trimming left V 5 bases short and J 9 bases short, with 21 bases between. This CDR3 contains 15 residues. Looked up from germline, CDR1 is SGHRS and CDR2 is YFSETQ. CDR3 residues: CASSPMAGTEREQFF. DNA of the CDR3: TGCGCCAGCAGTCCGATGGCGGGGACCGAGCGTGAGCAGTTCTTC.

This rearrangement joins TRBV4-3 to TRBJ2-1; 10 nucleotides agree with TRBD2. Germline loops: CDR1 LGHNA, CDR2 YSLEER. J gave up 0 bases and V 3 bases, and 5 bases lay outside the gene matches. This CDR3 has 17 residues. The CDR3 DNA sequence: TGCGCCAGCAGCCATCTCGGACTAGCGGACTCCTACAATGAGCAGTTCTTC. This codes for CASSHLGLADSYNEQFF.

The rearrangement links TRBV12-3 or TRBV12-4 to TRBJ1-1; 8 bases align to TRBD1. The length of the CDR3 is 16 residues. V lost 4 bases and J lost 10; bases outside the gene matches: 17. The CDR3 loop reads CASSSHGQGTSRGAFF. The CDR3 nucleotides read TGTGCCAGCAGTTCCCACGGACAGGGCACTAGCAGAGGAGCTTTCTTT.

V gene TRBV28 combines with J gene TRBJ1-2; a possible D gene is TRBD1 (6 bases). Trimming stripped 4 bases from V and 6 bases from J, with 15 bases between. This CDR3 has 14 amino acids. CDR1 is MDHEN, CDR2 SYDVKM, per germline. In DNA, the CDR3 is TGTGCCAGCAGTTCGGCGGGGGCCGCGAATGGCTACACCTTC. The encoded protein is CASSSAGAANGYTF.

The table lists this clonotype with a count of one. The chain is built from TRBV12-3 or TRBV12-4 and TRBJ2-3; 7 nucleotides align to TRBD2. CDR3 length equals 15 residues. Trimming took 8 bases from V and 3 from J; bases not matched to a gene: 11. CDR3 amino acids: CASRGGGVGTDTQYF. Written as DNA, the CDR3 is TGTGCCAGCCGCGGGGGAGGGGTGGGGACAGATACGCAGTATTTT.

Turning to this clonotype: Compared with germline, one end of the junction differs, possibly owing to a read error. The rearrangement links TRBV28 to TRBJ1-2; unclear D gene. From germline, CDR1 is MDHEN and CDR2 SYDVKM. CDR3 length: 12 residues. The CDR3 protein is CASSISNHGYTF. CDR3 in DNA: TGTGCCAGCAGTATCTCTAACCATGGCTACACCTTC.

This clonotype was picked up a small number of times. The rearrangement links TRBV5-5 to TRBJ1-2; D unclear. V was pared by 1 base and J by 0 bases, with 10 bases between. The germline V gene has CDR1 SGHKS and CDR2 YYEKEE (reference sequence). This CDR3 comprises 15 residues. CDR3 in DNA: TGTGCCAGCAGCTTGTTGGTGCCTTCTAACTATGGCTACACCTTC. Amino acid sequence: CASSLLVPSNYGYTF.

The V call is TRBV5-1, the J call TRBJ1-6; D unclear. The germline V gene encodes CDR1 SGHRS and CDR2 YFSETQ. The germline V and J ends were trimmed by 4 bases and 5 bases, with 7 bases remaining between them. The CDR3 contains 13 residues. The CDR3 DNA follows: TGCGCCAGCAGCAGGACTGATAATTCACCCCTCCACTTT. It translates to CASSRTDNSPLHF.

This clonotype was counted a single time. The V call is TRBV30, the J call TRBJ2-3; D is possibly TRBD1 (5 bases). Germline V gives CDR1 GTSNPN, CDR2 SVGIG (reference sequence). The germline V and J ends were trimmed by 3 bases and 0 bases, with 13 bases remaining between them. The CDR3 is made up of 15 amino acids. CDR3 nucleotides: TGTGCCTGGAGAAGGGGTCAGGGAAGCACAGATACGCAGTATTTT. Its translation is CAWRRGQGSTDTQYF.

The V gene is TRBV20-1, the J gene TRBJ2-1, with 8 bases aligning to TRBD2. The CDR3 has 14 amino acids. Germline CDR1 is DFQATT and CDR2 is SNEGSKA (reference sequence). After removal of 2 bases from V and 5 bases from J, the junction contained 5 bases not matched to a gene. The CDR3 loop is CSARLAGQNNEQFF. The CDR3 DNA sequence: TGCAGTGCTAGATTAGCGGGGCAGAACAATGAGCAGTTCTTC.

The gene calls are TRBV4-3 and TRBJ1-1, with no clear D. Germline CDR1 reads LGHNA; CDR2 reads YSLEER. This CDR3 region has 15 residues. The V gene lost 0 bases and the J gene lost 5 bases, with 13 bases spanning the gap. This CDR3 reads CASSQDRVRGTEAFF. The DNA for the CDR3 is TGCGCCAGCAGCCAAGATCGGGTTCGGGGAACTGAAGCTTTCTTT.

This clonotype came up once. The germline gene is not matched at one end of the junction; a read error may be the cause. The chain uses TRBV4-3 and TRBJ1-2; D is uncertain. Germline CDR1 is LGHNA and CDR2 is YSLEER. This CDR3 spans 14 amino acids. The CDR3 protein is CTSSQDSTNYGYTF. CDR3 DNA: TGCACCAGCAGCCAAGACTCGACCAACTATGGCTACACCTTC.

V is TRBV28 and J is TRBJ2-4; D assignment may be TRBD1 or TRBD2 (6 bases each). The assigned J gene may be wrong: the sequence end matches TRBJ2-7 better. Germline V gene sequence: CDR1 MDHEN, CDR2 SYDVKM. The CDR3 has 14 residues. The CDR3 spells CASSFIGGTYEQYF. Here the CDR3 DNA reads TGTGCCAGCAGTTTCATCGGGGGCACCTACGAGCAGTACTTC.

This clonotype was counted a few times. The chain has TRBV6-2 or TRBV6-3 and TRBJ2-5; tentative D call: TRBD1 (6 bases). With 2 bases removed from V and 2 bases from J, the gap between germline ends came to 12 bases. Germline loops: CDR1 MNHEY, CDR2 SVGEGT. This CDR3 spans 15 amino acids. Here the CDR3 DNA reads TGTGCCAGCAGTTACCCCGGACAGACACAAGAGACCCAGTACTTC. It encodes CASSYPGQTQETQYF.

The V and J genes are TRBV20-1 and TRBJ2-7; D remains ambiguous. V gave up 2 bases and J gave up 4 bases, with 3 bases separating them. The CDR3 is 10 amino acids. CDR1 is DFQATT and CDR2 is SNEGSKA in the germline V gene (reference sequence). CDR3 sequence: CSARWYEQYF. CDR3 DNA sequence: TGCAGTGCTAGATGGTACGAGCAGTACTTC.

This clonotype has just a few counts. CDR3 loop: CASSAQGGGTDTQYF. The CDR3 region has the DNA TGTGCCAGCAGTGCTCAGGGTGGAGGCACAGATACGCAGTATTTT. This chain joins TRBV2 and TRBJ2-3, with D perhaps matching TRBD1 (5 bases). CDR3 length: 15 residues. Germline loops: CDR1 SNHLY, CDR2 FYNNEI. The V end was cut by 4 bases, the J end by 1 base, with 12 bases between.